The 9 T cell receptor beta chains presented below share a single source sample, sequenced in a study of shared clonotypes between healthy human individuals. Method: immunoSEQ multiplex PCR; TCRdb's copy keeps in-frame clones and lacks some. The table includes approximately 500,000 clones, 79% detected once. The sample consisted of PBMCs. The receptors originated from a middle-aged woman in good health. Some clones in this sample may be carry-over from other donors' samples.

The V gene is TRBV19, the J gene TRBJ1-5; D ambiguous. The CDR3 contains 16 residues. With 10 bases removed from V and 0 bases from J, the gap between germline ends came to 19 bases. Looked up from germline, CDR1 is LNHDA and CDR2 is SQIVND (reference sequence). The CDR3 nucleotides read TGTGCCACCGTGGACGCTGATAAATATAGCAATCAGCCCCAGCATTTT. Translation: CATVDADKYSNQPQHF.

The CDR3 coding sequence is TGTGCCACCAACCCACCGAACACTGAAGCTTTCTTT. Translating gives CATNPPNTEAFF. V is TRBV2 and J is TRBJ1-1; D gene uncertain. The CDR3 extends over 12 amino acids. V was trimmed by 10 bases and J by 1 base, leaving 10 bases between them. The V gene's germline CDR1 is SNHLY and CDR2 FYNNEI.

V is TRBV4-2 and J is TRBJ1-2; D possibly corresponds to TRBD1 (5 bases). Trimming took off 0 bases at V and 3 bases at J, with 17 bases between the two ends. Per germline, CDR1 LGHNA and CDR2 YNFKEQ. The CDR3 spans 17 residues. CDR3 protein: CASSQEIGQGWDYGYTF. The CDR3 coding sequence is TGTGCCAGCAGCCAAGAAATCGGGCAGGGATGGGACTATGGCTACACCTTC.

This chain uses TRBV27 with TRBJ2-1, with 13 bases lining up with TRBD2. V gave up 4 bases and J gave up 0 bases; unmatched junction bases: 3. This CDR3 is built from 17 residues. In germline, CDR1 is MNHEY, CDR2 SMNVEV (reference sequence). Here the CDR3 reads CASSSGLAGFSYNEQFF. DNA for the CDR3: TGTGCCAGCAGTTCGGGACTAGCGGGATTCTCCTACAATGAGCAGTTCTTC.

This rearrangement joins TRBV27 to TRBJ2-1, with TRBD2 identical over 12 bases. The CDR3 covers 15 residues. CDR1 and CDR2 (germline): MNHEY, SMNVEV (reference sequence). Unmatched junction bases numbered 4, after V lost 3 bases and J lost 7 bases. In DNA form, the CDR3 reads TGTGCCAGCAGTTTTTGGACTAGCGGGAATAATGAGCAGTTCTTC. This sequence encodes CASSFWTSGNNEQFF.

This chain connects TRBV27 to TRBJ2-1, with TRBD2 matching over 7 bases. The CDR3 contains 13 residues. CDR1 and CDR2 (germline): MNHEY, SMNVEV (reference sequence). The V segment lost 3 bases and the J segment 9 bases; nucleotides outside the gene matches: 5. CDR3 region: CASSFASGGEQFF. CDR3 bases: TGTGCCAGCAGTTTCGCTAGCGGAGGTGAGCAGTTCTTC.

The V call is TRBV6-5, the J call TRBJ1-1, with D maybe TRBD1 (6 bases). V dropped 8 bases and J dropped 8 bases, with 18 bases sitting between them. CDR1 is MNHEY and CDR2 is SVGAGI in the germline V gene. The CDR3 loop spans 13 amino acids. This CDR3 reads CASRPGATVEAFF. The CDR3 DNA reads TGTGCCAGCCGCCCGGGGGCCACCGTCGAAGCTTTCTTT.

The chain joins TRBV6-5 to TRBJ1-4, with D hard to call. The germline gives CDR1 MNHEY, CDR2 SVGAGI. This CDR3 region has 15 residues. The V end lost 0 bases, the J end lost 8 bases, and 13 bases lay between the germline ends. The CDR3 DNA reads as TGTGCCAGCAGTTACTCGACTCCAGTAGGCGAAAAACTGTTTTTT. Translated, it gives CASSYSTPVGEKLFF.

In regard to this clone: This CDR3 is also generated by other DNA sequences in the sample. J is TRBJ1-1 and V is TRBV10-1; no reliable D call. Per the germline V gene, CDR1 is WNHNN and CDR2 is SYGVQD (reference sequence). V dropped 3 bases and J dropped 1 base, with 3 bases sitting between them. This CDR3 contains 12 residues. This CDR3 reads CASSDRNTEAFF. The CDR3 bases are TGCGCCAGCAGTGACCGGAACACTGAAGCTTTCTTT.